In its sample, the clone carrying this TCR beta chain was seen once. This sample was taken from a study of shared clonotypes between healthy human individuals. The CDR3 consists of 15 residues. V lost 1 base and J lost 6, with 12 bases in between. Per the germline V gene, CDR1 is SGHTA and CDR2 is FQGNSA. As handled by the study authors: ImmunoSEQ only sent back junction sequences with no quality scores, so filtering was done differently. The method was immunoSEQ multiplex PCR; TCRdb's version includes in-frame clones alone and lacks a portion of them. The V and J calls and clone size come from that table; D and trimming were worked out from the DNA. The repertoire includes roughly 500,000 clones, 76% of them detected once, and 10% to 15% sits in the top ten.

This chain joins TRBV7-2 and TRBJ1-4; no firm D call. This clonotype was sampled from a woman in her 40s in good health. Some clones in this sample may be carry-over from other donors' samples. What was sequenced was PBMCs. Here the CDR3 reads CASSLEGQAYEKLFF. As DNA, the CDR3 is TGTGCCAGCAGCTTAGAAGGTCAGGCCTATGAAAAACTGTTTTTT.